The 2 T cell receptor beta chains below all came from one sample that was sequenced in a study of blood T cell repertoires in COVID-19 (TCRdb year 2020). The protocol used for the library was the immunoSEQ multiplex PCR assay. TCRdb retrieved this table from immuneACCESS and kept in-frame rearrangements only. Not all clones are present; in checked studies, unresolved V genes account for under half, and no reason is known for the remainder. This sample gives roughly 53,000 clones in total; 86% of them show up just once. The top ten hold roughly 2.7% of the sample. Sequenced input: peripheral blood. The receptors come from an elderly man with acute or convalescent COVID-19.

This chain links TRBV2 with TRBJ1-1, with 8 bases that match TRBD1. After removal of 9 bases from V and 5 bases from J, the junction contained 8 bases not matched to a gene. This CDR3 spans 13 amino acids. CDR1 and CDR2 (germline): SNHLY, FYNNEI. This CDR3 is CARFDRGWTEAFF. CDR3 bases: TGTGCCAGGTTCGACAGGGGATGGACTGAAGCTTTCTTT.

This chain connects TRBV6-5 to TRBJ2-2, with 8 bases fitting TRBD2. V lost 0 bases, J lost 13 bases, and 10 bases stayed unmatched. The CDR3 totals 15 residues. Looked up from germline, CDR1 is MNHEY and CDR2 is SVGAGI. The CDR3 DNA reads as TGTGCCAGCAGTTACTCAGCCGGGGGGGGTAAATGGCTGTTTTTT. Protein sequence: CASSYSAGGGKWLFF.